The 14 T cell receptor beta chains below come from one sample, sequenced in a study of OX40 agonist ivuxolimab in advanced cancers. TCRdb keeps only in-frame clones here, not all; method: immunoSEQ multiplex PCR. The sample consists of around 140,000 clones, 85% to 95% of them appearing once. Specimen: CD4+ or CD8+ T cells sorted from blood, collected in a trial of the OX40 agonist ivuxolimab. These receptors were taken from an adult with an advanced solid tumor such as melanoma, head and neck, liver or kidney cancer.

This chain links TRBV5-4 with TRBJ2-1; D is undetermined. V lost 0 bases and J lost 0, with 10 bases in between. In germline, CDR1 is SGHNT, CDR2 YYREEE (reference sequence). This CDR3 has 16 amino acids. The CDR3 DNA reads TGTGCCAGCAGCTTGGCTCCGGGCCGCTCCTACAATGAGCAGTTCTTC. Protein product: CASSLAPGRSYNEQFF.

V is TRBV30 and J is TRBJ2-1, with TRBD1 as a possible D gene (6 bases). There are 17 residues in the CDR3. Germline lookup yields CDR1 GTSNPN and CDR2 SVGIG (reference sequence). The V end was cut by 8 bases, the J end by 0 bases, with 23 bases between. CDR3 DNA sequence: TGTGCCCGGACATTACCGAGGGGGTTTGGCTCCTACAATGAGCAGTTCTTC. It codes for CARTLPRGFGSYNEQFF.

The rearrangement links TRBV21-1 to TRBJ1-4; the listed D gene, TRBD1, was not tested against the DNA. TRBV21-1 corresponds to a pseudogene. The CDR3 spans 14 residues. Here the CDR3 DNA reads TGTGCCAGCAGCAAAGGGACAGGGGTCGAAAAACTGTTTTTT. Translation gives CASSKGTGVEKLFF.

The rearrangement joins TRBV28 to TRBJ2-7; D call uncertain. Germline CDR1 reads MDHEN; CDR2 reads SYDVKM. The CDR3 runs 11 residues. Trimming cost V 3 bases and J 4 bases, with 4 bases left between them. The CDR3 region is CASSFRYEQYF. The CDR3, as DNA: TGTGCCAGCAGTTTCCGTTACGAGCAGTACTTC. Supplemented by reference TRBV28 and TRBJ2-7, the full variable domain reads DVKVTQSSRYLVKRTGEKVFLECVQDMDHENMFWYRQDPGLGLRLIYFSYDVKMKEKGDIPEGYSVSREKKERFSLILESASTNQTSMYLCASSFRYEQYFGPGTRLTVT.

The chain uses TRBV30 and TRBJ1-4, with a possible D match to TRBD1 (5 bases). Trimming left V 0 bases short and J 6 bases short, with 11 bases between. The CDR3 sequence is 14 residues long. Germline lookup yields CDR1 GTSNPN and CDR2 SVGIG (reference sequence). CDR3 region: CAWSVQAGDEKLFF. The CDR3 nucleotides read TGTGCCTGGAGTGTACAGGCGGGGGATGAAAAACTGTTTTTT.

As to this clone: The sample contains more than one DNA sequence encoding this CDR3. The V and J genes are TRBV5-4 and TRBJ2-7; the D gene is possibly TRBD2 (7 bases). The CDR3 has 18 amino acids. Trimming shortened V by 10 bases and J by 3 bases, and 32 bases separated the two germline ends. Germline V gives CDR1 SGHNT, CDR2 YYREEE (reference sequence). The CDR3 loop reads CAVGSGGHASALLYEQYF. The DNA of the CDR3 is TGTGCCGTCGGTTCGGGGGGCCATGCTAGCGCCCTACTCTACGAGCAGTACTTC.

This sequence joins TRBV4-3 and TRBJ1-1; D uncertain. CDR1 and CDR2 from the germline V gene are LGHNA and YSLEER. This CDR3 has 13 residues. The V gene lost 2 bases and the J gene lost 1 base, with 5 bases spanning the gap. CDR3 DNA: TGCGCCAGCAGCCAATTAACGAACACTGAAGCTTTCTTT. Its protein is CASSQLTNTEAFF.

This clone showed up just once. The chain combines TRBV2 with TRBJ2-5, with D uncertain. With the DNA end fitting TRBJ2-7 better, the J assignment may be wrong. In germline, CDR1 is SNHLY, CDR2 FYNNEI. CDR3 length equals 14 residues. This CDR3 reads CASTDWGSSYEQYF. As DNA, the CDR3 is TGTGCCAGCACCGATTGGGGAAGCTCCTACGAGCAGTACTTC.

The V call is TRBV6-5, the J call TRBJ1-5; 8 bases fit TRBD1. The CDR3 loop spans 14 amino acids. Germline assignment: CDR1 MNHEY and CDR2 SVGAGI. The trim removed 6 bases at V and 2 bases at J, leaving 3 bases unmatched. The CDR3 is CASRSTGGNQPQHF. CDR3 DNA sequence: TGTGCCAGCAGATCGACAGGGGGCAATCAGCCCCAGCATTTT.

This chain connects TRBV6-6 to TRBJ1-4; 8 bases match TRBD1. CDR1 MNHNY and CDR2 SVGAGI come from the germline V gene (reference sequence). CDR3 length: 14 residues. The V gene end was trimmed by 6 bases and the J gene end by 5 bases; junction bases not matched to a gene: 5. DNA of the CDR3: TGTGCCAGCAGGTCCGGACAGGGCAATGAAAAACTGTTTTTT. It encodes CASRSGQGNEKLFF.

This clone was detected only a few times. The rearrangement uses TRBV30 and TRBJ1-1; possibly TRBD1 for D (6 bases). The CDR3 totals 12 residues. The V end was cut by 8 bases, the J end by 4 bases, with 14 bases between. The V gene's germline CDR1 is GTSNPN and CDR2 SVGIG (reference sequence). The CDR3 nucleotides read TGTGCCGCTAAAAGGGGGGGCACTGAAGCTTTCTTT. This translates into CAAKRGGTEAFF.

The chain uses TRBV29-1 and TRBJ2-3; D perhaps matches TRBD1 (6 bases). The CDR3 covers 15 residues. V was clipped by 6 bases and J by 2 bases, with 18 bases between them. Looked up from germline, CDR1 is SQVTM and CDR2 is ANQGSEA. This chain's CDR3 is CSVRVGASSTDTQYF. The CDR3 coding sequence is TGCAGCGTCCGGGTGGGGGCGAGTTCCACAGATACGCAGTATTTT.

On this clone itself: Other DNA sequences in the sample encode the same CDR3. CDR3 sequence: CASSPAYEQYF. The CDR3 nucleotides are TGTGCCAGCAGCCCCGCATACGAGCAGTACTTC. V and J are TRBV11-2 and TRBJ2-7; D is ambiguous. Looked up from germline, CDR1 is SGHAT and CDR2 is FQNNGV. The germline V and J ends were trimmed by 5 bases and 4 bases, with 6 bases remaining between them. The CDR3 runs to 11 residues. The full variable domain, in which reference TRBV11-2 and TRBJ2-7 provide the parts outside the CDR3, is EAGVAQSPRYKIIEKRQSVAFWCNPISGHATLYWYQQILGQGPKLLIQFQNNGVVDDSQLPKDRFSAERLKGVDSTLKIQPAKLEDSAVYLCASSPAYEQYFGPGTRLTVT.

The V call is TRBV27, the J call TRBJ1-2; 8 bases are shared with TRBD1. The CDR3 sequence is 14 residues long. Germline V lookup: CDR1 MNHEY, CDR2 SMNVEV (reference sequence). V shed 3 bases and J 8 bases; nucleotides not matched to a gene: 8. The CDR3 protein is CASSFGAGGTGYTF. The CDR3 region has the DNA TGTGCCAGCAGTTTTGGGGCAGGGGGCACAGGCTACACCTTC.